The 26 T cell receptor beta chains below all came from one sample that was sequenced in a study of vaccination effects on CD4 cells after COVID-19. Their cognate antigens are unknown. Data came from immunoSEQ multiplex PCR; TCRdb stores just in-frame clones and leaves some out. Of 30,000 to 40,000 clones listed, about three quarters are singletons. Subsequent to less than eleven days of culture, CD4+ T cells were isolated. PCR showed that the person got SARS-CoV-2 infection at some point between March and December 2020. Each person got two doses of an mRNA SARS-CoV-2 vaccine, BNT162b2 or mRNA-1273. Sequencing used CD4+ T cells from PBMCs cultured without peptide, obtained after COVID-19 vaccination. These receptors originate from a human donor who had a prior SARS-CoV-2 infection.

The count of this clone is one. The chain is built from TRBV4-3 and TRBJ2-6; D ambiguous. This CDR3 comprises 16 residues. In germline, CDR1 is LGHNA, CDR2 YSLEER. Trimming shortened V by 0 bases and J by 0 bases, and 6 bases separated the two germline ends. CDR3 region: CASSQDIPSGANVLTF. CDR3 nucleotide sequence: TGCGCCAGCAGCCAAGATATTCCCTCTGGGGCCAACGTCCTGACTTTC.

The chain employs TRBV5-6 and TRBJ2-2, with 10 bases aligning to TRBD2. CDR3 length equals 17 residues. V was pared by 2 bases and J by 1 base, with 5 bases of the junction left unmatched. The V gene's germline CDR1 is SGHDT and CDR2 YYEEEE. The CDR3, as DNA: TGTGCCAGCAGCTTTACATGGACTAGCGGGAACACCGGGGAGCTGTTTTTT. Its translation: CASSFTWTSGNTGELFF.

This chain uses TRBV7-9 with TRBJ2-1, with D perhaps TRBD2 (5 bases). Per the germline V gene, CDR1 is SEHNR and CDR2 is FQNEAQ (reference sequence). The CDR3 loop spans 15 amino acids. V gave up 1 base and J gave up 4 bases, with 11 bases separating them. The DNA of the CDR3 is TGTGCCAGCAGCTTAGACCGGGGAGTGTACAATGAGCAGTTCTTC. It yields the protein CASSLDRGVYNEQFF. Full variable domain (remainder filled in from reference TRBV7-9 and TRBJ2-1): DTGVSQNPRHKITKRGQNVTFRCDPISEHNRLYWYRQTLGQGPEFLTYFQNEAQLEKSRLLSDRFSAERPKGSFSTLEIQRTEQGDSAMYLCASSLDRGVYNEQFFGPGTRLTVL.

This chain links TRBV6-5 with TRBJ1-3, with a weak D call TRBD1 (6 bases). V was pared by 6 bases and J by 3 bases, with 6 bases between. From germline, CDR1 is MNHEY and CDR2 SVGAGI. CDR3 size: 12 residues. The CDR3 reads CASRTGGNTIYF. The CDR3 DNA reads TGTGCCAGCAGGACAGGTGGAAACACCATATATTTT.

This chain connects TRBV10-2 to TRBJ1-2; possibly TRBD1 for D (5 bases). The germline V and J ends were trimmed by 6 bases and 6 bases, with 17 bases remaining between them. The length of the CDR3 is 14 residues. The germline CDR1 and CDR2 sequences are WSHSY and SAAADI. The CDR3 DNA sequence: TGCGCCAGCAGAGACAGCTCAAGGGCCCATGGCTACACCTTC. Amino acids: CASRDSSRAHGYTF.

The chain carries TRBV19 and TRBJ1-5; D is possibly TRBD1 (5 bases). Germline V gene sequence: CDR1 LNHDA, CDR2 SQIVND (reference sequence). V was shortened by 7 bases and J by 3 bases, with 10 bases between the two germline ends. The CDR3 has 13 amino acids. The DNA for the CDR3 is TGTGCCAGTAATCTAGGGGACAATCAGCCCCAGCATTTT. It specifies CASNLGDNQPQHF.

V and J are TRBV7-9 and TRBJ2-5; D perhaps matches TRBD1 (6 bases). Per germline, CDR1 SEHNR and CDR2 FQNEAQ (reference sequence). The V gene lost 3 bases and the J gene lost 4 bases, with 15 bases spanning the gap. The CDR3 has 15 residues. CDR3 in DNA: TGTGCCAGCAGCTTTGGGCAGGGGTTTGCAGAGACCCAGTACTTC. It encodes CASSFGQGFAETQYF.

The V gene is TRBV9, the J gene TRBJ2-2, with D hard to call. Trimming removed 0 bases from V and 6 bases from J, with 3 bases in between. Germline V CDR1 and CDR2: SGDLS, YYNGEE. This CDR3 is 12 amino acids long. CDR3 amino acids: CASSVAAGELFF. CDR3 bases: TGTGCCAGCAGCGTAGCGGCCGGGGAGCTGTTTTTT.

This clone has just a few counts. CDR3 protein: CASRRASGSLNYGYTF. CDR3 DNA sequence: TGTGCCAGCAGACGAGCCTCCGGGTCCTTGAACTATGGCTACACCTTC. This chain uses TRBV28 with TRBJ1-2, with D hard to call. The V end was cut by 6 bases, the J end by 2 bases, with 19 bases between. The germline CDR1 and CDR2 sequences are MDHEN and SYDVKM. This CDR3 spans 16 amino acids.

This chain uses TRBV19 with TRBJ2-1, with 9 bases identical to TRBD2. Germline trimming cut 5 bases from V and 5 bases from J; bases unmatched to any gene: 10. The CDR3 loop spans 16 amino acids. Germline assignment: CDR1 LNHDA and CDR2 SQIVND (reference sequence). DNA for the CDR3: TGTGCCAGTAGTTTTATAGCGGGGGAAAGACACAATGAGCAGTTCTTC. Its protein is CASSFIAGERHNEQFF.

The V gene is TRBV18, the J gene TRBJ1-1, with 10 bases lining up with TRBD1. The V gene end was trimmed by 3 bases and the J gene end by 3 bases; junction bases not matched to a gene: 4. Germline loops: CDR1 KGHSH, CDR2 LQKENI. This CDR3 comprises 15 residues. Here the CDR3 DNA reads TGTGCCAGCTCACCGAGACAGGGGGCGGACACTGAAGCTTTCTTT. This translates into CASSPRQGADTEAFF.

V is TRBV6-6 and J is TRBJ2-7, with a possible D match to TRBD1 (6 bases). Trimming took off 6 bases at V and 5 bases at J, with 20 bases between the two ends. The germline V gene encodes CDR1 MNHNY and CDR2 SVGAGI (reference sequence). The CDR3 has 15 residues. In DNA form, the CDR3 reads TGTGCCAGCAGCTGGACAGCCAATGCTCGCAACGAGCAGTACTTC. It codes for CASSWTANARNEQYF.

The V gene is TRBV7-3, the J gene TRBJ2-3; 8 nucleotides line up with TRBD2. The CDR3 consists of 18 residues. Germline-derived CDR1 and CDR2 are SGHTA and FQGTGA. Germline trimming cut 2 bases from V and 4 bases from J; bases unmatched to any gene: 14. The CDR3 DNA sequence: TGTGCCAGCAGCTTACTTTCTTCAGCGGGAGAGGGCCCAGATACGCAGTATTTT. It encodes CASSLLSSAGEGPDTQYF.

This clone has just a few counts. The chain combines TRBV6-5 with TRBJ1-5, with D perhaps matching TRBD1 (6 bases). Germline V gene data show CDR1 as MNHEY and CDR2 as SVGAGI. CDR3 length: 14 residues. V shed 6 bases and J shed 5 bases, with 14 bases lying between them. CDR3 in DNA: TGTGCCAGCAGGACGGGGGCTGGCCATCAGCCCCAGCATTTT. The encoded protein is CASRTGAGHQPQHF.

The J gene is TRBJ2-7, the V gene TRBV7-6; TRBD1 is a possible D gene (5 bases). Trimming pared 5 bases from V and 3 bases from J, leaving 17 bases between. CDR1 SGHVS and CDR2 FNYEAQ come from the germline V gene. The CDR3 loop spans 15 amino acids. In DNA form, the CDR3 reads TGTGCCAGCAGCCCAAGCGACAGTAGCAACTACGAGCAGTACTTC. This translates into CASSPSDSSNYEQYF.

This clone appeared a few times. This CDR3 is CASSPRAGNEQFF. The CDR3 DNA is TGTGCCAGCTCACCCCGGGCGGGCAATGAGCAGTTCTTC. This chain uses TRBV18 with TRBJ2-1, with TRBD2 as a possible D gene (5 bases). V gave up 3 bases and J gave up 6 bases, with 9 bases separating them. Germline values: CDR1 KGHSH, CDR2 LQKENI. This CDR3 is built from 13 residues. The full variable domain, rest sourced from reference TRBV18 and TRBJ2-1, is NAGVMQNPRHLVRRRGQEARLRCSPMKGHSHVYWYRQLPEEGLKFMVYLQKENIIDESGMPKERFSAEFPKEGPSILRIQQVVRGDSAAYFCASSPRAGNEQFFGPGTRLTVL.

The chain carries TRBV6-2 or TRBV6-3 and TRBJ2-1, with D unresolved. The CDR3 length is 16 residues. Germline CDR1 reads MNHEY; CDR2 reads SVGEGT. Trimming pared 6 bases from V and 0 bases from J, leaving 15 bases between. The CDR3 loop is CASSRPGTRSYNEQFF. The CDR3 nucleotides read TGTGCCAGCAGCCGTCCAGGAACCCGCTCCTACAATGAGCAGTTCTTC.

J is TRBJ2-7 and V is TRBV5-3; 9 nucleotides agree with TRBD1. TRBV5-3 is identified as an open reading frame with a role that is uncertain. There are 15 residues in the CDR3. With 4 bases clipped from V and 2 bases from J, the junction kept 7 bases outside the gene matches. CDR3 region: CARSTLGQGTYEQYF. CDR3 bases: TGTGCCAGAAGCACCCTGGGACAGGGAACCTACGAGCAGTACTTC.

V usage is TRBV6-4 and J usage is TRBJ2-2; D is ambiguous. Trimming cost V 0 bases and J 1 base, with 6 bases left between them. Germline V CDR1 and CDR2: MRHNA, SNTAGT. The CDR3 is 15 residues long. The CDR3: CASSDSDQNTGELFF. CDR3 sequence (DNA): TGTGCCAGCAGTGACTCAGATCAGAACACCGGGGAGCTGTTTTTT.

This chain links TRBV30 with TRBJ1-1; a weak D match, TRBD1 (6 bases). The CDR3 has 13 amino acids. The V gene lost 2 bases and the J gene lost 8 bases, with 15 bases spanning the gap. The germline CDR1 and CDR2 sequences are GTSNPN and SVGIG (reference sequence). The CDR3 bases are TGTGCCTGGAGTCTAGAGGGCGGGACAGAAGCTTTCTTT. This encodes CAWSLEGGTEAFF.

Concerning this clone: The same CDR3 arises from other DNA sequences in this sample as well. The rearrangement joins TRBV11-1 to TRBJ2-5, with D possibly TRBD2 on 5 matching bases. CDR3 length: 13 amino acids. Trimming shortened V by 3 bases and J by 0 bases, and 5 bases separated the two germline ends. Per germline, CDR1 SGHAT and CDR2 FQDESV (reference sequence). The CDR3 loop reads CASSLDYQETQYF. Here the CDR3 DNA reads TGTGCCAGCAGCTTGGACTACCAAGAGACCCAGTACTTC.

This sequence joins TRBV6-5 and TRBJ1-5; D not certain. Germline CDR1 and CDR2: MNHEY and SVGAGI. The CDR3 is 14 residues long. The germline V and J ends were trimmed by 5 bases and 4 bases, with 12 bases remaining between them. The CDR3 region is CASSPSLRNQPQHF. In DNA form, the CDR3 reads TGTGCCAGCAGTCCGTCGTTGAGGAATCAGCCCCAGCATTTT.

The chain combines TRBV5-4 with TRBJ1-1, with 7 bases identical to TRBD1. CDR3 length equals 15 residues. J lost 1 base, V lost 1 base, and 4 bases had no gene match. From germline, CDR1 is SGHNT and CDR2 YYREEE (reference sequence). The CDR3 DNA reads TGTGCCAGCAGCTTGCCGCGACAGGGGAACACTGAAGCTTTCTTT. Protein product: CASSLPRQGNTEAFF.

The CDR3 DNA sequence: TGTGCCAGCTCACGAACCACTGCCCACGATAATTCACCCCTCCACTTT. Encoded protein: CASSRTTAHDNSPLHF. The gene calls are TRBV18 and TRBJ1-6, with D unclear. V lost 4 bases to trimming and J lost 5 bases, with 15 bases between them. Germline V gene data show CDR1 as KGHSH and CDR2 as LQKENI. The length of the CDR3 is 16 residues.

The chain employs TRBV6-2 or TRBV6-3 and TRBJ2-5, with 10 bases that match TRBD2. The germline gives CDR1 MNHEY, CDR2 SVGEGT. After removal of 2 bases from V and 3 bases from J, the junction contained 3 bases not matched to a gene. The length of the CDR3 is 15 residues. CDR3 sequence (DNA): TGTGCCAGCAGTTACCGTCTAGCGGGAGAAGAGACCCAGTACTTC. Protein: CASSYRLAGEETQYF.

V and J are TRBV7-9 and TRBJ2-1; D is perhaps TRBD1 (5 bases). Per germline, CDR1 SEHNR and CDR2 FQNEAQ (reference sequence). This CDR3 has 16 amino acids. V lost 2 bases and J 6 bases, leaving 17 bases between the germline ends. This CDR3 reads CASSLHGGRVGNEQFF. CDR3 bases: TGTGCCAGCAGCTTACATGGTGGCAGGGTGGGCAATGAGCAGTTCTTC.